This TCR beta chain is drawn from a study of blood T cells in healthy people across ages. Study-wide results and caveats: Fewer expanded clones and more diversity marked long-lived versus aged donors. Underestimates were what the diversity estimates from one million T cells were considered to be.

A sample-barcoded 5' primer and a J-beta primer mix were used in a second PCR of about 7 to 12 cycles. Every molecule of cDNA carried a tag from a template-switch adaptor with 12 random nucleotides. TCRdb ran MiXCR on the 5' RACE reads and lists one entry per CDR3 protein. In the table there are a few hundred thousand distinct CDR3 sequences, about 28% of which are singletons. With respect to this clonotype: Its target is not known.

These sequences were also reported in another study, on T cells of mothers and their children.

The source is a boy between 2 and 10 years old in good health. The sequencing sample was made of blood.

CDR3 DNA: TGTGCCAGCAGTGAAGACAGTGTCCGTGGGGGTGTCTATGGCTACACCTTC. This codes for CASSEDSVRGGVYGYTF. The genes are TRBV2 and TRBJ1-2; D perhaps matches TRBD1 (5 bases). In germline, CDR1 is SNHLY, CDR2 FYNNEI. Between the trimmed V and J ends, which lost 1 base and 4 bases, there was a span of 19 bases. CDR3 size: 17 residues.